Listed here is a single T cell receptor (beta chain). This record belongs to a study of blood T cell repertoires in COVID-19. CDR1 and CDR2 (germline): MNHEY, SMNVEV (reference sequence). There are 13 residues in the CDR3. Trimming took off 5 bases at V and 9 bases at J, with 14 bases between the two ends. Repertoires were generated with immunoSEQ multiplex PCR, while TCRdb's copy carries only in-frame clones and drops some. The sample shows about 88,000 clones, roughly 90% of them seen only once. Material: peripheral blood. The sequence came from a man aged 55 to 70 with acute or convalescent COVID-19. The chain uses TRBV27 and TRBJ1-5; D not certain. The CDR3 is CASSLTLAGPQHF. CDR3 coding DNA: TGTGCCAGCAGTCTGACCCTAGCTGGGCCCCAGCATTTT.